The present TCR beta chain was sequenced within a study of CD8+ T cells in alopecia areata. On the study more broadly: Patients in the treated group were given tofacitinib by mouth, 5 to 10 mg twice a day. General study findings and limits: Researchers reported that TCR sharing among patients proved less clear than in mice, possibly HLA-linked.

This clone came up a few times. No antigen is known for it. Collection of lesional scalp punch biopsies and peripheral blood was performed in alopecia areata patients. cDNA reverse transcribed from extracted RNA served as the sequencing template. The assay was immunoSEQ multiplex PCR, and TCRdb's table has in-frame clones only and misses some. The repertoire holds about 180,000 clones, with 50% to 70% as singletons. Trimming cost V 6 bases and J 2 bases, with 17 bases left between them. The CDR3 spans 15 residues. Germline CDR1 reads SGDLS; CDR2 reads YYNGEE. This material consisted of CD4+ T cells sorted from blood, taken at week 0. This receptor was identified in a human donor with alopecia areata. This chain uses TRBV9 with TRBJ2-5; a weak D match, TRBD1 (5 bases). The CDR3 loop is CASTFSTGEQETQYF. CDR3 nucleotide sequence: TGTGCCAGCACCTTCTCAACAGGAGAACAAGAGACCCAGTACTTC.